Described below is a single T cell receptor (beta chain) sequence and its context. The sample belongs to a study of blood T cell repertoires in COVID-19. The table came from immunoSEQ multiplex PCR; TCRdb's copy has only in-frame clones and leaves some out. The sample carries roughly 260,000 clones, 88% recorded once. V lost 8 bases, J lost 0 bases, and 14 bases lay in between. Germline lookup yields CDR1 MNHNY and CDR2 SVGAGI (reference sequence). The CDR3 is 14 residues long. The genes are TRBV6-6 and TRBJ2-7; D perhaps matches TRBD1 (6 bases). The sequenced sample was peripheral blood. This receptor was obtained from a man aged 55 to 70 who had recovered from COVID-19. Here the CDR3 DNA reads TGTGCCAGCGGCTTGGACAGACCCTCCTACGAGCAGTACTTC. Its protein product is CASGLDRPSYEQYF.